These T cell receptor beta chains were read from a single sample in a study of cytomegalovirus exposure and HLA in healthy donors. Clones were read by immunoSEQ multiplex PCR, and TCRdb kept only the in-frame ones, dropping some. Among roughly 130,000 clones listed, almost 90% were seen once. Sample: PBMCs. These receptors all stem from a man aged 30-40 years in good health and CMV-seronegative. Each CDR3 is given with its conserved first and last residue. Each record gives: clone size, V gene, D gene, J gene, CDR3 protein, CDR3 DNA. The D gene is left open where the match is weak. Part of the rows lack a size; the others show once, few, many or a class for expanded clones.

>NA|TRBV6-1|TRBD2|TRBJ2-7
CASSESGALYEQYF
TGTGCCAGCAGTGAAAGCGGGGCCCTTTACGAGCAGTACTTC
>NA|TRBV29-1|TRBD1|TRBJ1-3
CSVTGGSGNTIYF
TGCAGCGTTACAGGGGGTTCTGGAAACACCATATATTTT
>NA|TRBV6-5|NA|TRBJ1-5
CASSQRFYSNQPQHF
TGTGCCAGCAGTCAACGGTTCTATAGCAATCAGCCCCAGCATTTT
>few|TRBV21-1|NA|TRBJ2-7
CASSKVIPGIHEQYF
TGTGCCAGCAGCAAAGTAATTCCAGGGATCCACGAGCAGTACTTC
>NA|TRBV29-1|TRBD2|TRBJ2-7
CSVVIAGGEQYF
TGCAGCGTTGTCATAGCGGGAGGCGAGCAGTACTTC
>NA|TRBV7-9|NA|TRBJ2-3
CASSLGGVSGTDTQYF
TGTGCCAGCAGCTTAGGGGGGGTCAGTGGCACAGATACGCAGTATTTT
>NA|TRBV18|NA|TRBJ2-7
CASSPPKQGYKYEQYF
TGTGCCAGCTCACCTCCAAAGCAGGGTTACAAGTACGAGCAGTACTTC
>NA|TRBV6-5|TRBD1|TRBJ1-5
CASSNRGSGQPQHF
TGTGCCAGCAGTAACAGGGGATCGGGTCAGCCCCAGCATTTT
>NA|TRBV29-1|NA|TRBJ2-5
CSVGEGGRETQYF
TGCAGCGTTGGCGAGGGAGGAAGAGAGACCCAGTACTTC
>once|TRBV11-2|TRBD1|TRBJ2-7
CASSLGIGDRGYEQYF
TGTGCCAGCAGCTTAGGGATAGGGGACAGGGGCTACGAGCAGTACTTC
>NA|TRBV6-7|NA|TRBJ2-3
CASLGAQYF
TGTGCCAGCCTAGGAGCGCAGTATTTT
>NA|TRBV6-6|NA|TRBJ1-3
CVSSGNTIYF
TGTGTCTCGTCTGGAAACACCATATATTTT
>NA|TRBV14|NA|TRBJ2-7
CASSPQRQSSYEQYF
TGTGCCAGCAGCCCCCAGCGGCAGAGCTCCTACGAGCAGTACTTC
>few|TRBV29-1|TRBD1|TRBJ1-4
CSAARGHNGEKLFF
TGCAGCGCAGCCAGGGGGCATAATGGTGAAAAACTGTTTTTT
>NA|TRBV14|NA|TRBJ2-7
CASSQWAPGQSDYEQYF
TGTGCCAGCAGCCAATGGGCGCCAGGACAGTCAGATTACGAGCAGTACTTC
>few|TRBV5-4|TRBD1|TRBJ1-1
CASSVTGQMNTEAFF
TGTGCCAGCAGCGTAACGGGACAGATGAACACTGAAGCTTTCTTT
>NA|TRBV25-1|NA|TRBJ1-3
CASSLSGTIGNTIYF
TGTGCCAGCAGCTTATCCGGGACAATCGGAAACACCATATATTTT
>few|TRBV7-2|NA|TRBJ2-6
CASSPRSAGANVLTF
TGTGCCAGCAGCCCCCGGTCTGCTGGGGCCAACGTCCTGACTTTC
>NA|TRBV5-6|TRBD1|TRBJ2-7
CASSYRGVSYEQYF
TGTGCCAGCAGCTACAGGGGCGTCAGCTACGAGCAGTACTTC
>once|TRBV12-5|NA|TRBJ2-2
CASGKGANTGELFF
TGTGCTAGTGGCAAGGGAGCGAACACCGGGGAGCTGTTTTTT
>NA|TRBV7-8|NA|TRBJ1-1
CASSSRTDNTEAFF
TGTGCCAGCAGTTCGCGGACAGATAACACTGAAGCTTTCTTT
>NA|TRBV30|NA|TRBJ2-7
CASGNPLYEQYF
TGTGCCTCAGGGAACCCCCTCTACGAGCAGTACTTC
>NA|TRBV27|NA|TRBJ1-4
CASSFGQGLEKLFF
TGTGCCAGCAGTTTCGGCCAGGGTCTCGAAAAACTGTTTTTT
>NA|TRBV7-9|NA|TRBJ1-1
CASSSYGPEAFF
TGTGCCAGCAGCTCATACGGTCCTGAAGCTTTCTTT
>NA|TRBV5-1|NA|TRBJ2-3
CASSTDPGAVTDTQYF
TGCGCCAGCAGCACGGACCCAGGGGCTGTAACAGATACGCAGTATTTT
>NA|TRBV9|NA|TRBJ2-1
CASSSQRTSPYNEQFF
TGTGCCAGCAGCTCGCAACGGACATCCCCCTACAATGAGCAGTTCTTC
>NA|TRBV29-1|NA|TRBJ2-1
CSVVRDINEQFF
TGCAGCGTTGTCCGAGACATCAATGAGCAGTTCTTC
>NA|TRBV6-4|TRBD2|TRBJ2-3
CASSLAGEGSDTQYF
TGTGCCAGCAGTTTAGCGGGAGAGGGATCGGATACGCAGTATTTT
>once|TRBV5-5|TRBD2|TRBJ2-5
CASTRQVLAGTQETQYF
TGTGCCAGCACCAGACAGGTACTAGCGGGGACACAAGAGACCCAGTACTTC
>NA|TRBV10-2|TRBD1|TRBJ1-2
CASSARTGTDYGYTF
TGCGCCAGCAGTGCCCGGACCGGGACAGATTATGGCTACACCTTC
>NA|TRBV30|NA|TRBJ1-2
CAWVRGRYGYTF
TGTGCCTGGGTCCGGGGGAGGTATGGCTACACCTTC
>NA|TRBV7-2|NA|TRBJ2-1
CASSLGRDFWFF
TGTGCCAGCAGCTTAGGCCGGGACTTTTGGTTCTTC
>NA|TRBV5-1|TRBD1|TRBJ2-7
CASSQGTGDSDEQYF
TGCGCCAGCAGCCAGGGGACAGGGGATTCGGACGAGCAGTACTTC
>NA|TRBV6-6|NA|TRBJ2-4
CASSNGGDIQYF
TGTGCCAGCAGTAACGGGGGAGACATTCAGTACTTC
>NA|TRBV15|TRBD2|TRBJ2-7
CATSSLTSDSYEQYF
TGTGCCACCAGCAGCCTCACTAGCGACTCCTACGAGCAGTACTTC
>NA|TRBV5-6|TRBD1|TRBJ1-2
CASSWRDRGSYGYTF
TGTGCCAGCAGCTGGAGGGACAGGGGTAGCTATGGCTACACCTTC
>NA|TRBV5-5|NA|TRBJ2-1
CASITFGSGDEQFF
TGTGCCAGCATCACTTTTGGGAGTGGGGATGAGCAGTTCTTC
>NA|TRBV2|NA|TRBJ1-1
CASSSTGNTEAFF
TGTGCCAGCAGCTCAACAGGGAACACTGAAGCTTTCTTT
>NA|TRBV6-4|NA|TRBJ2-3
CASSERSGGTQYF
TGTGCCAGCAGTGAGAGAAGTGGCGGTACGCAGTATTTT
>NA|TRBV6-1|TRBD1|TRBJ1-1
CASTGQGAVDTEAFF
TGTGCCAGCACGGGACAGGGGGCGGTGGACACTGAAGCTTTCTTT
>NA|TRBV5-6|NA|TRBJ1-1
CASSLKNRAGEAFF
TGTGCCAGCAGCTTAAAGAACAGGGCTGGTGAAGCTTTCTTT
>NA|TRBV6-1|NA|TRBJ1-2
CASSEGPAGVGGYTF
TGTGCCAGCAGTGAAGGCCCAGCCGGGGTAGGAGGCTACACCTTC
>NA|TRBV27|TRBD1|TRBJ1-2
CASSLGQFYGYTF
TGTGCCAGCAGTTTGGGACAGTTCTATGGCTACACCTTC
>NA|TRBV7-9|NA|TRBJ2-1
CATFEGLALDEQFF
TGTGCCACTTTTGAAGGATTGGCCCTAGATGAGCAGTTCTTC
>few|TRBV19|NA|TRBJ1-1
CASSIIRGSPFF
TGTGCCAGTAGTATCATCAGGGGCAGCCCTTTCTTT
>once|TRBV27|TRBD1|TRBJ1-1
CASSPLDRPKTEAFF
TGTGCCAGCAGTCCCTTGGACAGGCCCAAAACTGAAGCTTTCTTT
>NA|TRBV4-3|TRBD2|TRBJ2-7
CASSHGGAKDEQYF
TGCGCCAGCAGCCACGGGGGGGCCAAGGACGAGCAGTACTTC
>NA|TRBV6-4|NA|TRBJ1-1
CASSDGDTNEAFF
TGTGCCAGCAGTGACGGGGACACAAATGAAGCTTTCTTT